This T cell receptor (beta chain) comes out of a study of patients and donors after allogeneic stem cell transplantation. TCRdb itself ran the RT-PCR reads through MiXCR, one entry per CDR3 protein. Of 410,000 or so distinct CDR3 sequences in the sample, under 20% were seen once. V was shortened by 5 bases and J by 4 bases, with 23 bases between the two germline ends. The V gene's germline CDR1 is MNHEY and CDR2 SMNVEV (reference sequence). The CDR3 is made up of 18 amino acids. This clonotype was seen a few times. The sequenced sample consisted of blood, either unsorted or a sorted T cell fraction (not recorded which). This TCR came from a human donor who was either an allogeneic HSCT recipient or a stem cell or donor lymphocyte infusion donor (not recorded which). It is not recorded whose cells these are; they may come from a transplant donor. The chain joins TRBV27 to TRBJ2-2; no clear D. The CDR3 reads CASSLPRVATRPTGELFF. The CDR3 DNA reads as TGTGCCAGCAGTCTACCCCGTGTGGCAACTCGGCCCACCGGGGAGCTGTTTTTT.